This T cell receptor (beta chain) was recorded in a study of PD-L1 blockade in urothelial cancer. Study information: Once treatment had started, blood was analyzed at 3 weeks (second dose) and again at 6 weeks.

The table came from immunoSEQ multiplex PCR; TCRdb's copy has only in-frame clones and leaves some out. This sample has about 37,000 clones, with over 70% found just once. Of note for this clone: Antigen specificity is unknown.

The time point denotes: pretreatment peripheral blood. Patients had locally advanced or metastatic urothelial carcinoma. Each patient contributed between 1 and 8 total time points of blood mononuclear cells, pretreatment and during treatment. Overall study findings and caveats: At the 3-week point, tumor-associated blood clones expanded more in durable-benefit patients.

The V and J ends lost 3 bases and 8 bases, in that order; junction bases with no gene match: 15. The CDR3 loop spans 15 amino acids. Germline V CDR1 and CDR2: SQVTM, ANQGSEA. V and J are TRBV29-1 and TRBJ1-2, with 7 bases identical to TRBD1. The input for sequencing was PBMCs, taken around atezolizumab (anti-PD-L1) treatment. This clonotype originated in a man in his 60s with urothelial cancer. CDR3 sequence (DNA): TGCAGCGTTGAGGGAGGCCGGGACAGCGAGGGAGGCTACACCTTC. Protein: CSVEGGRDSEGGYTF.